The 6 T cell receptor beta chains below were found in one sample sequenced in a study of Tregs in tolerant kidney transplant recipients. Using immunoSEQ multiplex PCR, the repertoire was profiled, and TCRdb retains in-frame clones only, with some absent. The sample shows under 95,000 clones, 91% of them seen only once. The sequences come from Tregs from blood, collected before the transplant. Every receptor here comes from a human donor who received a combined kidney and bone marrow transplant.

V and J are TRBV5-6 and TRBJ1-2; possible D gene TRBD1, 6 bases. The ends were cut back, 4 bases at V and 2 bases at J, with 9 bases in the middle. Germline V CDR1 and CDR2: SGHDT, YYEEEE. This CDR3 is built from 13 residues. The CDR3 bases are TGTGCCAGCAGCCCGGGACAAAACTATGGCTACACCTTC. This codes for CASSPGQNYGYTF.

The chain joins TRBV7-8 to TRBJ2-7; 8 positions agree with TRBD1. Germline V gives CDR1 SGHVS, CDR2 FQNEAQ. The CDR3 consists of 12 residues. The V gene end was trimmed by 4 bases and the J gene end by 6 bases; junction bases not matched to a gene: 2. CDR3 DNA sequence: TGTGCCAGCAGCTCCGACAGGGGCGAGCAGTACTTC. Translation: CASSSDRGEQYF.

The V gene is TRBV11-2, the J gene TRBJ2-7, with D possibly TRBD1 on 5 matching bases. The CDR3 runs to 17 residues. Deletions cut 3 bases from V and 3 bases from J, with 21 bases between. Germline CDR1 is SGHAT and CDR2 is FQNNGV. CDR3 residues: CASSFTPTATPRYEQYF. The CDR3 region has the DNA TGTGCCAGCAGCTTTACCCCGACAGCCACCCCCCGCTACGAGCAGTACTTC.

This clone showed up just once. The chain couples TRBV27 to TRBJ2-3; D is ambiguous. There are 16 residues in the CDR3. Per germline, CDR1 MNHEY and CDR2 SMNVEV (reference sequence). V dropped 5 bases and J dropped 3 bases, with 18 bases sitting between them. The CDR3 is CASSNPLAPATDTQYF. The CDR3, as DNA: TGTGCCAGCAGTAACCCGTTGGCGCCAGCGACAGATACGCAGTATTTT.

The chain is built from TRBV5-1 and TRBJ2-7, with 8 positions matching TRBD1. The V gene's germline CDR1 is SGHRS and CDR2 YFSETQ. The J segment lost 6 bases and the V segment lost 3 bases, leaving 8 bases of the junction unmatched. The CDR3 has 14 residues. The CDR3 DNA reads TGCGCCAGCAGCTCTACAGGGGGATCTCTCGAGCAGTACTTC. It is translated as CASSSTGGSLEQYF.

This chain uses TRBV5-5 with TRBJ1-1; D is uncertain. The germline gives CDR1 SGHKS, CDR2 YYEKEE (reference sequence). This CDR3 region has 12 residues. Trimming cost V 2 bases and J 3 bases, with 5 bases left between them. CDR3 in amino acids: CASSFRDTEAFF. CDR3 DNA: TGTGCCAGCAGCTTTCGGGACACTGAAGCTTTCTTT.